These 30 T cell receptor beta chains were sequenced from one sample in a study of T cells after yellow fever vaccination. TCRdb reprocessed the 5' RACE reads with MiXCR, giving one entry per CDR3 protein. The sample lists some 250,000 distinct CDR3 sequences; approximately 3.5% were seen once. Sequencing was performed on PBMCs, taken 15 days after the yellow fever booster vaccination. The receptors come from a man younger than 35 who received the YFV17D yellow fever vaccine.

This clonotype was detected many times. The rearrangement joins TRBV9 to TRBJ2-5; tentatively, D is TRBD2 (6 bases). Trimming removed 3 bases at V and 2 bases at J, with 8 bases between. The length of the CDR3 is 13 residues. Germline V lookup: CDR1 SGDLS, CDR2 YYNGEE. In DNA form, the CDR3 reads TGTGCCAGCAGCGCTGCGGGGCAAGAGACCCAGTACTTC. It encodes CASSAAGQETQYF.

This clonotype was counted many times. The chain has TRBV29-1 and TRBJ2-1; D is perhaps TRBD1 (6 bases). The germline gives CDR1 SQVTM, CDR2 ANQGSEA. Trimming shortened V by 3 bases and J by 5 bases, and 11 bases separated the two germline ends. CDR3 length equals 13 residues. Here the CDR3 reads CSVDQQGDNEQFF. The CDR3 DNA reads TGCAGCGTTGACCAACAGGGAGACAATGAGCAGTTCTTC.

A remark on this clonotype: A much more abundant neighbour one base away suggests this may be a read error. The chain combines TRBV7-9 with TRBJ2-3, with D perhaps matching TRBD2 (5 bases). V lost 2 bases and J lost 8, with 17 bases in between. Germline V gene data show CDR1 as SEHNR and CDR2 as FQNEAQ (reference sequence). The CDR3 consists of 15 residues. The CDR3 protein is CASSLSVAPRSTQYF. The CDR3 DNA follows: TGTGCCAGCAGCTTAAGCGTAGCGCCTAGAAGTACGCAGTATTTT.

This clonotype was picked up a small number of times. The rearrangement links TRBV20-1 to TRBJ1-1, with D possibly TRBD1 on 5 matching bases. The V and J ends lost 6 bases and 4 bases respectively, with 15 bases between them. Germline CDR1 is DFQATT and CDR2 is SNEGSKA (reference sequence). The CDR3 runs to 13 residues. The DNA for the CDR3 is TGCAGTGCCCCGGACACAACGCGCACTGAAGCTTTCTTT. Amino acids: CSAPDTTRTEAFF.

This clonotype was seen repeatedly, ten times or more. This chain joins TRBV7-9 and TRBJ1-1; maybe TRBD1 (6 bases). V was cut by 4 bases and J by 4 bases, with 16 bases left in between. The CDR3 has 15 residues. The germline V gene encodes CDR1 SEHNR and CDR2 FQNEAQ (reference sequence). The CDR3 DNA reads as TGTGCCAGCAGCTCTAGGGGGTCCCTAGTCACTGAAGCTTTCTTT. This translates into CASSSRGSLVTEAFF.

This clonotype has at least ten counts. The CDR3 sequence is CASTKDGGRGNTQYF. CDR3 nucleotides: TGCGCCAGCACTAAGGACGGCGGCCGGGGAAATACGCAGTATTTT. The chain carries TRBV10-1 and TRBJ2-3; maybe TRBD2 (5 bases). In germline, CDR1 is WNHNN, CDR2 SYGVQD (reference sequence). Trimming pared 7 bases from V and 7 bases from J, leaving 21 bases between. The CDR3 has 15 amino acids.

This clonotype was seen at least ten times. V usage is TRBV20-1 and J usage is TRBJ2-2; 9 nucleotides agree with TRBD1. The V gene's germline CDR1 is DFQATT and CDR2 SNEGSKA (reference sequence). CDR3 size: 17 residues. V dropped 0 bases and J dropped 7; count of bases not matched to a gene: 12. The CDR3 spells CSARDHRTGERSGELFF. The CDR3 DNA reads as TGCAGTGCTAGAGATCACCGGACAGGGGAGCGTAGCGGGGAGCTGTTTTTT.

This clonotype appeared a few times. The chain links TRBV5-4 to TRBJ2-1; 7 nucleotides agree with TRBD1. The V and J ends lost 4 bases and 4 bases, in that order; junction bases with no gene match: 5. The germline CDR1 and CDR2 sequences are SGHNT and YYREEE (reference sequence). The CDR3 extends over 14 amino acids. DNA for the CDR3: TGTGCCAGCAGCCCCTCGGGACAGTACAATGAGCAGTTCTTC. Encoded protein: CASSPSGQYNEQFF.

This clonotype was picked up a small number of times. The V and J genes are TRBV6-2 or TRBV6-3 and TRBJ2-7; 7 nucleotides agree with TRBD2. Trimming at V came to 4 bases and at J to 12 bases, leaving 12 bases not matched to a gene. The CDR3 length is 13 residues. Germline CDR1 is MNHEY and CDR2 is SVGEGT. CDR3 sequence: CASSSDGRHDRYF. CDR3 nucleotide sequence: TGTGCCAGCAGTTCCGACGGGAGGCATGATCGGTACTTC.

Many counts were recorded for this clonotype. The chain recombines TRBV4-1 with TRBJ2-7, with D perhaps given as TRBD1 or TRBD2 (6 bases each). This CDR3 has 17 residues. The ends were cut back, 2 bases at V and 3 bases at J, with 20 bases in the middle. The germline CDR1 and CDR2 sequences are MGHRA and YSYEKL. The CDR3 coding sequence is TGCGCCAGCAGCCAACTAGGGACTCCGACAGGCCTCTACGAGCAGTACTTC. Its translation is CASSQLGTPTGLYEQYF.

This clonotype has ten or more counts. The chain combines TRBV7-3 with TRBJ2-2; D gene ambiguous. Germline loops: CDR1 SGHTA, CDR2 FQGTGA. The germline V and J ends were trimmed by 2 bases and 6 bases, with 7 bases remaining between them. The length of the CDR3 is 13 residues. CDR3 nucleotide sequence: TGTGCCAGCAGCTTAGACATCGCCGGGGAGCTGTTTTTT. Translation: CASSLDIAGELFF.

In this sample, this clonotype turned up many times. This sequence joins TRBV27 and TRBJ2-5; D is perhaps TRBD2 (5 bases). The germline V and J ends were trimmed by 6 bases and 1 base, with 12 bases remaining between them. Germline V gives CDR1 MNHEY, CDR2 SMNVEV (reference sequence). The CDR3 is 14 residues long. CDR3 sequence reads: CASSLSETQETQYF. The CDR3 region has the DNA TGTGCCAGCAGCCTTAGCGAGACCCAAGAGACCCAGTACTTC.

This clonotype was observed many times. This chain uses TRBV20-1 with TRBJ2-3; TRBD2 might be the D (6 bases). Germline CDR1 reads DFQATT; CDR2 reads SNEGSKA (reference sequence). The CDR3 contains 14 residues. V was clipped by 8 bases and J by 3 bases, with 18 bases between them. The CDR3 spells CSLRPLARTDTQYF. The DNA for the CDR3 is TGCAGTCTTAGACCCCTAGCGAGGACAGATACGCAGTATTTT.

This clonotype was counted at least ten times. The J gene is TRBJ2-6, the V gene TRBV3-1; maybe TRBD1 (5 bases). The V end lost 4 bases, the J end lost 3 bases, and 7 bases lay between the germline ends. The CDR3 consists of 14 residues. Germline-derived CDR1 and CDR2 are LGHDT and YNNKEL (reference sequence). In DNA, the CDR3 is TGTGCCAGCAGCCCCAGGGATGGGGCCAACGTCCTGACTTTC. It translates to CASSPRDGANVLTF.

This clonotype was found a few times. The chain couples TRBV4-3 to TRBJ2-3; D is unclear. Germline assignment: CDR1 LGHNA and CDR2 YSLEER. The germline V and J ends were trimmed by 5 bases and 6 bases, with 12 bases remaining between them. The CDR3 is 13 residues long. This chain's CDR3 is CASSDLSSDTQYF. The CDR3 DNA sequence: TGCGCCAGCAGCGACCTATCAAGCGATACGCAGTATTTT.

This clonotype was seen ten or more times. V usage is TRBV3-1 and J usage is TRBJ2-1; D may be TRBD1 (6 bases). The V end lost 1 base, the J end lost 6 bases, and 19 bases lay between the germline ends. CDR1 and CDR2 from the germline V gene are LGHDT and YNNKEL (reference sequence). CDR3 length: 17 residues. CDR3 sequence: CASSQAATRGSGNEQFF. DNA for the CDR3: TGTGCCAGCAGCCAAGCGGCGACGAGGGGGTCGGGCAATGAGCAGTTCTTC.

This clonotype was observed many times. The DNA of the CDR3 is TGTGCCAGCAGTCGGACAGGGGGAACCAGCAATCAGCCCCAGCATTTT. Translation gives CASSRTGGTSNQPQHF. The chain links TRBV6-5 to TRBJ1-5; 10 bases line up with TRBD1. The CDR3 runs to 16 residues. Per the germline V gene, CDR1 is MNHEY and CDR2 is SVGAGI. V trimming: 5 bases; J trimming: 1 base; junction bases outside the gene matches: 5.

This clonotype was recorded at least ten times. The genes are TRBV10-3 and TRBJ2-7; 14 bases map to TRBD2. Germline V gene sequence: CDR1 ENHRY, CDR2 SYGVKD. J lost 4 bases, V lost 4 bases, and 3 bases had no gene match. This CDR3 has 15 residues. The CDR3 bases are TGTGCCATCAGTGGACTAGCGGGGGGGCGTTACGAGCAGTACTTC. It is translated as CAISGLAGGRYEQYF.

This clonotype was seen many times. The V gene is TRBV5-1, the J gene TRBJ2-7; 9 nucleotides align to TRBD1. The V segment lost 4 bases and the J segment 5 bases; nucleotides outside the gene matches: 4. Germline assignment: CDR1 SGHRS and CDR2 YFSETQ. This CDR3 region has 13 residues. The CDR3 bases are TGCGCCAGCAGCCCGGGACAGGGTAACGAGCAGTACGTC. Its protein product is CASSPGQGNEQYV.

On this clonotype: With a much larger clone just one base away, this may be a read error. The chain employs TRBV7-2 and TRBJ2-7; a possible D gene is TRBD1 (6 bases). The V gene's germline CDR1 is SGHTA and CDR2 FQGNSA. The CDR3 consists of 13 residues. The V gene lost 5 bases and the J gene lost 6 bases, with 14 bases spanning the gap. The CDR3 region is CASSQHPRGEQYF. For the CDR3, the DNA is TGTGCCAGCAGCCAACACCCCAGGGGCGAGCAGTACTTC.

This clonotype was observed a handful of times. The chain joins TRBV24-1 to TRBJ2-2; 13 nucleotides align to TRBD2. J gave up 1 base and V 7 bases, and 5 bases lay outside the gene matches. CDR1 and CDR2 (germline): KGHDR, SFDVKD. CDR3 size: 17 residues. The CDR3 sequence is CATRRLAGGLNTGELFF. The DNA of the CDR3 is TGTGCCACCAGGAGACTAGCGGGGGGACTGAACACCGGGGAGCTGTTTTTT.

This clonotype was seen at least ten times. V and J are TRBV7-8 and TRBJ1-1; the match to TRBD1 covers 8 bases. Germline V gene sequence: CDR1 SGHVS, CDR2 FQNEAQ. V was clipped by 8 bases and J by 9 bases; unmatched bases: 8. There are 12 residues in the CDR3. CDR3 residues: CASVQGATQAFF. The CDR3 DNA sequence: TGTGCCAGCGTCCAGGGGGCGACTCAAGCTTTCTTT.

This clonotype came up many times. This chain links TRBV4-3 with TRBJ2-3, with D perhaps matching TRBD1 (5 bases). The germline V and J ends were trimmed by 1 base and 1 base, with 12 bases remaining between them. In germline, CDR1 is LGHNA, CDR2 YSLEER. The CDR3 is made up of 16 amino acids. Here the CDR3 reads CASSQVGRRGTDTQYF. CDR3 in DNA: TGCGCCAGCAGCCAAGTGGGGCGCCGCGGCACAGATACGCAGTATTTT.

This clonotype was seen ten or more times. This chain links TRBV7-3 with TRBJ2-3; D uncertain. The length of the CDR3 is 13 residues. Trimming left V 2 bases short and J 6 bases short, with 9 bases between. Germline assignment: CDR1 SGHTA and CDR2 FQGTGA. CDR3 loop: CASSLGNRDTQYF. In nucleotides, the CDR3 is TGTGCCAGCAGCTTAGGCAATCGGGATACGCAGTATTTT. Full variable domain (outside the CDR3, taken from reference TRBV7-3 and TRBJ2-3): GAGVSQTPSNKVTEKGKYVELRCDPISGHTALYWYRQSLGQGPEFLIYFQGTGAADDSGLPNDRFFAVRPEGSVSTLKIQRTERGDSAVYLCASSLGNRDTQYFGPGTRLTVL.

This clonotype was counted many times. The chain has TRBV4-1 and TRBJ2-4, with 7 bases fitting TRBD1. The CDR3 extends over 16 amino acids. V was clipped by 4 bases and J by 0 bases; unmatched bases: 6. Germline loops: CDR1 MGHRA, CDR2 YSYEKL. The CDR3 here is CASSPGTAIAKNIQYF. The CDR3 DNA is TGCGCCAGCAGCCCCGGGACAGCGATAGCCAAAAACATTCAGTACTTC.

The sample holds many counts of this clonotype. The chain combines TRBV7-7 with TRBJ2-5, with 9 bases that match TRBD2. CDR3 size: 13 residues. Trimming cost V 7 bases and J 4 bases; bases outside gene matches: 4. Germline values: CDR1 SSHAT, CDR2 FNYEAQ (reference sequence). CDR3 sequence reads: CASKTTSGETQYF. CDR3 coding DNA: TGTGCCAGCAAAACGACTAGCGGAGAGACCCAGTACTTC.

This clonotype came up many times. The CDR3 DNA reads TGTGCCAGCAGCCAGCGGACAGCGGCAGACTATGGCTACACCTTC. It is translated as CASSQRTAADYGYTF. The chain couples TRBV12-3 or TRBV12-4 to TRBJ1-2; a possible D gene is TRBD1 (6 bases). The CDR3 spans 15 residues. V was shortened by 6 bases and J by 3 bases, with 17 bases between the two germline ends.

This clonotype has only a few counts. V usage is TRBV7-3 and J usage is TRBJ1-1; D is ambiguous. Germline CDR1 and CDR2: SGHTA and FQGTGA. V was cut by 2 bases and J by 6 bases, with 10 bases left in between. This CDR3 comprises 13 residues. The CDR3 nucleotides are TGTGCCAGCAGCTTACAGAGCCGGTCTGAAGCTTTCTTT. Amino acids: CASSLQSRSEAFF. Full variable domain (missing parts from reference TRBV7-3 and TRBJ1-1): GAGVSQTPSNKVTEKGKYVELRCDPISGHTALYWYRQSLGQGPEFLIYFQGTGAADDSGLPNDRFFAVRPEGSVSTLKIQRTERGDSAVYLCASSLQSRSEAFFGQGTRLTVV.

This clonotype was observed many times. This chain links TRBV4-2 with TRBJ2-3; D is uncertain. CDR3 length equals 15 residues. Germline V gene data show CDR1 as LGHNA and CDR2 as YNFKEQ. The V end lost 0 bases, the J end lost 8 bases, and 15 bases lay between the germline ends. The CDR3 DNA reads as TGTGCCAGCAGCCAAGATAAAACGCCGGCGAGTACGCAGTATTTT. It encodes CASSQDKTPASTQYF.

This clonotype was observed many times. The rearrangement uses TRBV5-6 and TRBJ1-2; D is unresolved. CDR1 is SGHDT, CDR2 YYEEEE, per germline. Trimming took 0 bases from V and 1 from J, leaving 7 bases between them. The CDR3 totals 14 residues. The CDR3 spells CASSLGPLNYGYTF. CDR3 nucleotide sequence: TGTGCCAGCAGCTTGGGACCGCTTAACTATGGCTACACCTTC.